This T cell receptor (beta chain) was identified in a study of technical replicates of blood from a few donors. Sequenced by immunoSEQ multiplex PCR; TCRdb stores in-frame clones only, minus some. The sample carries about 75,000 clones, approximately 96% recorded once. The CDR3 is made up of 15 amino acids. V was clipped by 7 bases and J by 8 bases; unmatched bases: 15. Germline values: CDR1 LNHNV, CDR2 YYDKDF (reference sequence). This clonotype originated in a human donor in good health. This chain links TRBV15 with TRBJ1-2; TRBD1 aligns across 8 bases. Sequencing was carried out using T cells isolated from PBMCs. The CDR3 coding sequence is TGTGCCACCATCCCGGACCGGGCAGGGGGCCTCGGCTACACCTTC. This encodes CATIPDRAGGLGYTF.